These T cell receptor beta chains were read from a single sample in a study of blood T cell repertoires in COVID-19. Sequencing was performed with immunoSEQ multiplex PCR; in TCRdb, only in-frame clones are kept and a portion is missing. Among some 200,000 clones listed, approximately 87% were seen once. Sequencing used peripheral blood. These receptors were taken from a woman between 65 and 79 years old with COVID-19, enrolled during active disease. CDR3s include the opening cysteine and the closing phenylalanine or tryptophan.

v_call	j_call	cdr3_aa
TRBV14	TRBJ2-7	CASSHSDRVGAEQYF
TRBV5-4	TRBJ1-6	CASSLDRGNSPLHF
TRBV9	TRBJ1-6	CASSHPVRSSESGTPLHF
TRBV2	TRBJ2-1	CASSQYNEQFF
TRBV11-3	TRBJ2-1	CASSSTGAQFF
TRBV15	TRBJ1-5	CATSVAGRGLNQPQHF
TRBV7-3	TRBJ2-1	CASSSRTSGPEQFF
TRBV11-3	TRBJ2-3	CASSSRLAGPSTDTQYF
TRBV28	TRBJ2-7	CASRLAGKNYEQYF
TRBV4-3	TRBJ1-4	CASSQAGLEKLFF
TRBV5-6	TRBJ2-5	CASTSGFSEETQYF
TRBV10-3	TRBJ2-5	CAISERGGRETQYF
TRBV6-5	TRBJ2-5	CASSRNSGRPETQYF
TRBV27	TRBJ2-1	CASSFVGEASEQFF
TRBV7-2	TRBJ1-6	CASSLVGQGTPLHF
TRBV25-1	TRBJ1-5	CASSPLGYEQPQHF
TRBV11-3	TRBJ1-6	CASSLGPPRNSPLHF
TRBV2	TRBJ2-5	CASSEALAGVGETQYF
TRBV7-3	TRBJ2-3	CASSFGLAGAKDTQYF
TRBV10-3	TRBJ2-3	CAISEDRGITDTQYF
TRBV4-2	TRBJ2-7	CASSQGASGSYEQYF
TRBV5-4	TRBJ2-5	CASSPSGGPETQYF
TRBV7-2	TRBJ1-2	CASRTTSVGGTYGYTF
TRBV27	TRBJ1-6	CASSLYSDRVGSPLHF
TRBV7-9	TRBJ2-7	CASRPDRGQTTSSYEQYF
TRBV3-1/TRBV3-2	TRBJ1-5	CASSQDAGRHQPQHF
TRBV29-1	TRBJ2-5	CSGGQGAFETQYF
TRBV16	TRBJ1-4	CASSRGRYEKLFF
TRBV21-1	TRBJ2-7	CASSKAPAKYEQYF
TRBV6-1	TRBJ2-1	CASSDLSGTAYNEQFF
TRBV30	TRBJ1-1	CAWVTGGTEAFF
TRBV19	TRBJ1-1	CASKGVGVNTEAFF
TRBV3-1/TRBV3-2	TRBJ1-5	CASSQVWGGQPQHF
TRBV29-1	TRBJ1-1	CSVEGKFEAFF
TRBV10-3	TRBJ2-3	CAISSGYTDTQYF
TRBV9	TRBJ1-6	CASSKNTGTAESPLHF
TRBV3-1/TRBV3-2	TRBJ1-2	CASSQEGGRGYTF
TRBV2	TRBJ2-7	CASSAQGIYEQYF
TRBV10-3	TRBJ1-1	CAIAGEGSEAFF
TRBV3-1/TRBV3-2	TRBJ2-7	CASSRGTASYEQYF
TRBV5-4	TRBJ1-3	CASSFYSSGNTIYF
TRBV5-1	TRBJ2-2	CASSLFLAENTGELFF
TRBV7-9	TRBJ1-2	CASSRTGDGYTF